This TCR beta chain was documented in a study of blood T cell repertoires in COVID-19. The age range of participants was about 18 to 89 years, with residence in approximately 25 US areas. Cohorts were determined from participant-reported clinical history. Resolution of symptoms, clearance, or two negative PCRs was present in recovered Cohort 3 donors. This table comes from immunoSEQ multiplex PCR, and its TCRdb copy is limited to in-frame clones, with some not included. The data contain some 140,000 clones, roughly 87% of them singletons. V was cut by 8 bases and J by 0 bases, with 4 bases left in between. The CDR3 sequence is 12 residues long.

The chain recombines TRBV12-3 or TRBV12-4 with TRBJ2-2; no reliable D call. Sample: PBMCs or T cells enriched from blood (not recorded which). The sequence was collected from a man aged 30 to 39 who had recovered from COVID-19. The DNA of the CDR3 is TGTGCCAGCGAGTCGAACACCGGGGAGCTGTTTTTT. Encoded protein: CASESNTGELFF.